This T cell receptor beta chain was found in a study of cytomegalovirus exposure and HLA in healthy donors. Study overall: A prior analysis found 117 million unique TCR beta sequences from some 200 million T cells. General study results and limits: Listed as cytomegalovirus-associated were about 160 TCR beta chains. Researchers reported that a few CMV-associated chains were confirmed in vitro as CMV antigen-specific. In a later analysis, compared with equally common non-associated chains, HLA-associated beta chains were more expanded.

Note on this clone: No antigen is known for it.

PCR employed 60 Vbeta and 13 Jbeta primers. Generated by immunoSEQ multiplex PCR, the TCRdb table keeps only in-frame clones and is missing some. This table has approximately 140,000 clones, roughly 73% appearing once. Germline CDR1 reads MRHNA; CDR2 reads SNTAGT. The CDR3 has 18 amino acids. V was shortened by 0 bases and J by 0 bases, with 15 bases between the two germline ends. The sequencing sample was made of PBMCs. The sequence derives from a man between 35 and 55 years old in good health and CMV-seronegative. V is TRBV6-4 and J is TRBJ2-4; D call uncertain. The CDR3 protein is CASSDSIDPRLAKNIQYF. CDR3 bases: TGTGCCAGCAGTGACTCGATAGATCCCAGGCTAGCCAAAAACATTCAGTACTTC.